This entry lists 26 T cell receptor beta chains sequenced from one sample in a study of cytomegalovirus exposure and HLA in healthy donors. The PCR had 60 Vbeta and 13 Jbeta primers. Method: immunoSEQ multiplex PCR; TCRdb's copy keeps in-frame clones and lacks some. This table holds about 170,000 clones. What was sequenced was PBMCs. The receptors were gathered from a woman younger than 30 in good health and CMV-seropositive.

The V and J genes are TRBV13 and TRBJ2-7; 7 bases line up with TRBD2. This CDR3 is 14 amino acids long. Germline V gives CDR1 PRHDT, CDR2 FYEKMQ (reference sequence). V shed 3 bases and J 0 bases; nucleotides not matched to a gene: 2. Written as DNA, the CDR3 is TGTGCCAGCAGCTTGGGAGGGGACTCCTACGAGCAGTACTTC. Encoded protein: CASSLGGDSYEQYF.

The chain has TRBV10-3 and TRBJ1-2; D not resolved. V was trimmed by 2 bases and J by 2 bases, leaving 6 bases between them. This CDR3 contains 13 residues. Germline lookup yields CDR1 ENHRY and CDR2 SYGVKD. Written as DNA, the CDR3 is TGTGCCATCAGTGAGGGCGGGAACTATGGCTACACCTTC. Translated: CAISEGGNYGYTF.

The chain couples TRBV2 to TRBJ2-7; 7 bases are a match to TRBD1. Unmatched junction bases numbered 6, after V lost 10 bases and J lost 0 bases. CDR1 SNHLY and CDR2 FYNNEI come from the germline V gene. This CDR3 is 13 amino acids long. CDR3 in DNA: TGTGCCACCGGACAGGTGCTCTCCTACGAGCAGTACTTC. Amino acid sequence: CATGQVLSYEQYF.

The chain employs TRBV4-1 and TRBJ2-2, with 8 bases lining up with TRBD2. The germline gives CDR1 MGHRA, CDR2 YSYEKL. The V segment lost 4 bases and the J segment 5 bases; nucleotides outside the gene matches: 6. The CDR3 spans 15 residues. CDR3 nucleotide sequence: TGCGCCAGCAGCCCCAGCGGGAGCGGGACCGGGGAGCTGTTTTTT. Protein: CASSPSGSGTGELFF.

The chain recombines TRBV6-5 with TRBJ2-7; 9 nucleotides line up with TRBD2. Per the germline V gene, CDR1 is MNHEY and CDR2 is SVGAGI. V shed 0 bases, J shed 3 bases, and the junction held 0 bases outside the gene matches. The CDR3 is 14 amino acids. The CDR3 here is CASSYSSGGYEQYF. The DNA for the CDR3 is TGTGCCAGCAGTTACTCTAGCGGGGGCTACGAGCAGTACTTC.

This sequence joins TRBV5-8 and TRBJ2-5; 7 bases map to TRBD2. Per the germline V gene, CDR1 is SGHTS and CDR2 is YDEGEE. CDR3 length: 14 amino acids. Trimming removed 0 bases from V and 5 bases from J; junction bases left unmatched: 4. Written as DNA, the CDR3 is TGTGCCAGCAGCTTGGGCGGGAGAACCGAGACCCAGTACTTC. It yields the protein CASSLGGRTETQYF.

The chain carries TRBV7-2 and TRBJ1-2, with 8 bases lining up with TRBD1. V gave up 1 base and J gave up 13 bases; unmatched junction bases: 11. The length of the CDR3 is 14 residues. Germline values: CDR1 SGHTA, CDR2 FQGNSA. The DNA for the CDR3 is TGTGCCAGCAGCTTAGATAGGACAGGGCTAGTAGCCACCTTC. The encoded protein is CASSLDRTGLVATF.

This chain joins TRBV6-6 and TRBJ2-1; D gene ambiguous. This CDR3 region has 12 residues. Germline values: CDR1 MNHNY, CDR2 SVGAGI (reference sequence). V was trimmed by 0 bases and J by 6 bases, leaving 3 bases between them. This chain's CDR3 is CASSYSRNEQFF. For the CDR3, the DNA is TGTGCCAGCAGTTACTCCCGCAATGAGCAGTTCTTC.

The rearrangement joins TRBV13 to TRBJ2-7; the D gene is possibly TRBD1 (5 bases). Trimming took 5 bases from V and 6 from J, leaving 11 bases between them. Per germline, CDR1 PRHDT and CDR2 FYEKMQ (reference sequence). This CDR3 contains 12 residues. DNA for the CDR3: TGTGCCAGCAGCCAAGGCAGGGTCGAGCAGTACTTC. Protein: CASSQGRVEQYF.

The genes are TRBV15 and TRBJ2-5; D not certain. CDR1 is LNHNV and CDR2 is YYDKDF in the germline V gene (reference sequence). The CDR3 loop spans 16 amino acids. Trimming left V 3 bases short and J 1 base short, with 15 bases between. The CDR3 spells CATSSILTAGQETQYF. The CDR3 DNA sequence: TGTGCCACCAGCAGCATATTAACAGCTGGCCAAGAGACCCAGTACTTC.

Worth noting for this clone: The junction shows a germline mismatch at one end, possibly a read error. The J gene is TRBJ1-1, the V gene TRBV6-5; no clear D. This CDR3 is built from 15 residues. CDR1 and CDR2 from the germline V gene are MNHEY and SVGAGI. The chain's CDR3 is CASSYDRLMNTETFF. The DNA of the CDR3 is TGTGCCAGCAGTTATGATAGACTCATGAACACTGAAACTTTCTTT.

V gene TRBV7-6 combines with J gene TRBJ1-1; 11 positions match TRBD1. The CDR3 has 17 residues. With 5 bases clipped from V and 1 base from J, the junction kept 9 bases outside the gene matches. The germline V gene encodes CDR1 SGHVS and CDR2 FNYEAQ. Written as DNA, the CDR3 is TGTGCCAGCAGCCCTTCTGGGACAGGGGGACGGAACACTGAAGCTTTCTTT. Encoded protein: CASSPSGTGGRNTEAFF.

The chain uses TRBV11-2 and TRBJ2-3; perhaps TRBD2 as D (6 bases). The V gene lost 2 bases and the J gene lost 1 base, with 13 bases spanning the gap. The CDR3 runs to 16 residues. The germline V gene encodes CDR1 SGHAT and CDR2 FQNNGV. The CDR3 sequence: CASSLKEGRGTDTQYF. The CDR3 DNA is TGTGCCAGCAGCTTAAAGGAGGGCCGAGGCACAGATACGCAGTATTTT.

The genes are TRBV7-9 and TRBJ2-1; a possible D gene is TRBD1 (6 bases). The CDR3 is 17 residues long. Trimming took off 5 bases at V and 1 base at J, with 18 bases between the two ends. The germline CDR1 and CDR2 sequences are SEHNR and FQNEAQ (reference sequence). The CDR3 loop is CASSPVTGFASYNEQFF. The DNA for the CDR3 is TGTGCCAGCAGCCCGGTAACAGGGTTTGCATCCTACAATGAGCAGTTCTTC.

The chain combines TRBV6-6 with TRBJ1-1; 8 bases match TRBD1. The CDR3 length is 15 residues. The germline V gene has CDR1 MNHNY and CDR2 SVGAGI (reference sequence). V was pared by 2 bases and J by 1 base, with 3 bases of the junction left unmatched. The CDR3 sequence is CASSYRQGRNTEAFF. The CDR3 DNA reads as TGTGCCAGCAGTTACCGACAGGGGAGGAACACTGAAGCTTTCTTT.

The J gene is TRBJ1-2, the V gene TRBV6-1; D may be TRBD1 (5 bases). Looked up from germline, CDR1 is MNHNS and CDR2 is SASEGT. The CDR3 totals 15 residues. With 4 bases removed from V and 7 bases from J, the gap between germline ends came to 19 bases. CDR3 loop: CASSVQVRVDSGYTF. CDR3 in DNA: TGTGCCAGCAGTGTACAGGTCAGGGTCGACTCTGGCTACACCTTC.

V and J are TRBV7-9 and TRBJ2-7; D is ambiguous. Germline V gene data show CDR1 as SEHNR and CDR2 as FQNEAQ (reference sequence). V dropped 5 bases and J dropped 4 bases, with 9 bases sitting between them. The CDR3 has 12 amino acids. Here the CDR3 reads CASSAMTYEQYF. CDR3 DNA sequence: TGTGCCAGCAGCGCGATGACATACGAGCAGTACTTC.

The CDR3 loop is CASSLLPSGRDTQYF. The CDR3 nucleotides read TGCGCCAGCAGCTTGCTTCCTAGCGGGAGAGATACGCAGTATTTT. The chain is built from TRBV5-1 and TRBJ2-3; 10 bases map to TRBD2. The CDR3 runs 15 residues. Per germline, CDR1 SGHRS and CDR2 YFSETQ. Trimming cost V 1 base and J 5 bases; bases outside gene matches: 4.

CDR3 loop: CASSSLAGGRPGELFF. In DNA form, the CDR3 reads TGTGCCAGCAGTTCACTAGCGGGGGGGCGCCCCGGGGAGCTGTTTTTT. The chain uses TRBV27 and TRBJ2-2; 13 bases are shared with TRBD2. Germline CDR1 is MNHEY and CDR2 is SMNVEV (reference sequence). The CDR3 contains 16 residues. Germline trimming cut 4 bases from V and 6 bases from J; bases unmatched to any gene: 5.

J is TRBJ2-3 and V is TRBV11-2; TRBD1 aligns across 8 bases. Germline V gene data show CDR1 as SGHAT and CDR2 as FQNNGV. The CDR3 length is 14 residues. V lost 4 bases to trimming and J lost 3 bases; unmatched junction nucleotides: 3. The CDR3 reads CASSSGGGTDTQYF. CDR3 coding DNA: TGTGCCAGCAGCTCAGGGGGCGGGACAGATACGCAGTATTTT. Full variable domain (rest looked up from reference TRBV11-2 and TRBJ2-3): EAGVAQSPRYKIIEKRQSVAFWCNPISGHATLYWYQQILGQGPKLLIQFQNNGVVDDSQLPKDRFSAERLKGVDSTLKIQPAKLEDSAVYLCASSSGGGTDTQYFGPGTRLTVL.

The chain carries TRBV2 and TRBJ1-1; D is ambiguous. The germline V gene has CDR1 SNHLY and CDR2 FYNNEI. The V gene lost 11 bases and the J gene lost 11 bases, with 9 bases spanning the gap. The CDR3 contains 8 residues. CDR3 sequence (DNA): TGTGCCGGTGCTAACGCTTTCTTT. This codes for CAGANAFF.

This chain links TRBV29-1 with TRBJ2-1; TRBD2 matches 9 bases. Trimming took 6 bases from V and 8 from J; bases not matched to a gene: 8. The CDR3 runs 13 residues. Germline V gives CDR1 SQVTM, CDR2 ANQGSEA. The CDR3 reads CSVSSGVRDEQFF. CDR3 in DNA: TGCAGCGTATCTAGCGGGGTCCGGGATGAGCAGTTCTTC.

The chain recombines TRBV19 with TRBJ1-1; D perhaps matches TRBD1 (6 bases). CDR3 length: 17 residues. Trimming removed 8 bases at V and 1 base at J, with 23 bases between. Germline values: CDR1 LNHDA, CDR2 SQIVND (reference sequence). CDR3 loop: CASPDVRDTEENTEAFF. Here the CDR3 DNA reads TGTGCCAGTCCTGATGTTCGGGACACCGAGGAGAACACTGAAGCTTTCTTT.

V usage is TRBV5-1 and J usage is TRBJ2-1; TRBD2 aligns across 9 bases. Losses at the gene ends were 5 bases for V and 9 bases for J; bases not matched to a gene: 18. Germline CDR1 reads SGHRS; CDR2 reads YFSETQ. The CDR3 is 17 amino acids. The CDR3 loop is CASSSKVVELAGSEQFF. CDR3 in DNA: TGCGCCAGCAGTTCGAAGGTCGTGGAACTAGCGGGTAGTGAGCAGTTCTTC. Full variable domain (missing parts from reference TRBV5-1 and TRBJ2-1): KAGVTQTPRYLIKTRGQQVTLSCSPISGHRSVSWYQQTPGQGLQFLFEYFSETQRNKGNFPGRFSGRQFSNSRSEMNVSTLELGDSALYLCASSSKVVELAGSEQFFGPGTRLTVL.

This rearrangement joins TRBV30 to TRBJ1-6; 8 bases line up with TRBD1. CDR3 length equals 13 residues. Unmatched junction bases numbered 13, after V lost 8 bases and J lost 13 bases. Looked up from germline, CDR1 is GTSNPN and CDR2 is SVGIG (reference sequence). The CDR3 DNA is TGTGCCGGACAGGGTCAGTTGGGGGAGCCCCTCCACTTT. Its translation is CAGQGQLGEPLHF. The whole variable domain, filled in from reference TRBV30 and TRBJ1-6, reads SQTIHQWPATLVQPVGSPLSLECTVEGTSNPNLYWYRQAAGRGLQLLFYSVGIGQISSEVPQNLSASRPQDRQFILSSKKLLLSDSGFYLCAGQGQLGEPLHFGNGTRLTVT.

The chain joins TRBV4-1 to TRBJ2-1; perhaps TRBD2 as D (5 bases). There are 13 residues in the CDR3. The V gene lost 4 bases and the J gene lost 3 bases, with 7 bases spanning the gap. CDR1 and CDR2 (germline): MGHRA, YSYEKL. CDR3 loop: CASSLRDYNEQFF. CDR3 coding DNA: TGCGCCAGCAGCCTACGGGACTACAATGAGCAGTTCTTC.